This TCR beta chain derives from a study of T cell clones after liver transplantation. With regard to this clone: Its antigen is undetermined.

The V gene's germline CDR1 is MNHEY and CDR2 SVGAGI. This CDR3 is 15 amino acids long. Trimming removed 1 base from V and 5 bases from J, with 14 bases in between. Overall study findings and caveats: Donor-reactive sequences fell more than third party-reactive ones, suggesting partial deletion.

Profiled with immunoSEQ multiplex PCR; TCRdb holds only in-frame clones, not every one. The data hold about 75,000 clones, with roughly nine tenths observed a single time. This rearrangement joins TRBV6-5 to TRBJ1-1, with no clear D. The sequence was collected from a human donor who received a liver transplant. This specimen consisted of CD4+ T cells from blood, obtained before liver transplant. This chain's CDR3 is CASSYFPGRGTEAFF. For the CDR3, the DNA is TGTGCCAGCAGTTACTTCCCGGGCCGGGGAACTGAAGCTTTCTTT.